Following are 7 T cell receptor beta chains from one sample sequenced in a study of Ad26.COV2.S vaccination and SARS-CoV-2 variants. The repertoire was sequenced with immunoSEQ multiplex PCR; TCRdb's copy has only in-frame clones and lacks some. This sample has more than 300,000 clones, with 80% to 90% found just once. Treatment of the sample: some 19 received Ad26.COV2.S at low or high dose, single or two shots; roughly 5 received placebo; per-sample allocation not given. The investigators took samples on day 63 after the first vaccine or placebo injection. The material sequenced was peripheral blood, taken in a trial of Ad26.COV2.S vaccine versus placebo. Source of these receptors: a person aged 18-65 years who received the Ad26.COV2.S COVID-19 vaccine or a placebo.

The chain joins TRBV12-3 or TRBV12-4 to TRBJ1-4; no firm D call. The V end lost 4 bases, the J end lost 13 bases, and 10 bases lay between the germline ends. The CDR3 has 11 residues. CDR3 protein: CASSSGSGLFF. In DNA, the CDR3 is TGTGCCAGCAGTTCCGGGAGCGGACTGTTTTTT.

V and J are TRBV28 and TRBJ2-4; D is unresolved. The V gene lost 5 bases and the J gene lost 0 bases, with 14 bases spanning the gap. Germline V gene sequence: CDR1 MDHEN, CDR2 SYDVKM. The CDR3 extends over 16 amino acids. The CDR3 DNA reads TGTGCCAGCAGTGCCGCCTTGACGGTAGCCAAAAACATTCAGTACTTC. Its translation: CASSAALTVAKNIQYF.

This clone was seen a handful of times. The chain joins TRBV7-2 to TRBJ2-2; D might be TRBD1 (6 bases). CDR1 and CDR2 (germline): SGHTA, FQGNSA. The CDR3 length is 13 residues. V shed 5 bases and J shed 7 bases, with 11 bases lying between them. CDR3 DNA sequence: TGTGCCAGCAGCGGTAACAGGGACGGGGAGCTGTTTTTT. This translates into CASSGNRDGELFF. Together with reference TRBV7-2 and TRBJ2-2, the CDR3 gives the full variable domain: GAGVSQSPSNKVTEKGKDVELRCDPISGHTALYWYRQSLGQGLEFLIYFQGNSAPDKSGLPSDRFSAERTGGSVSTLTIQRTQQEDSAVYLCASSGNRDGELFFGEGSRLTVL.

This clone has just one count. V gene TRBV10-3 combines with J gene TRBJ1-1; possible D gene TRBD1, 6 bases. The V and J ends lost 4 bases and 11 bases respectively, with 14 bases between them. Looked up from germline, CDR1 is ENHRY and CDR2 is SYGVKD. The CDR3 consists of 12 residues. This CDR3 is CAISGDTLRAFF. For the CDR3, the DNA is TGTGCCATCAGTGGGGACACCTTGAGGGCTTTCTTT.

CDR3 residues: CASSLPGSKQYF. The CDR3 DNA reads TGTGCCAGCAGCCTCCCAGGGTCTAAGCAGTACTTC. This sequence joins TRBV28 and TRBJ2-7; TRBD1 is a possible D gene (5 bases). The V end lost 6 bases, the J end lost 8 bases, and 14 bases lay between the germline ends. The germline V gene has CDR1 MDHEN and CDR2 SYDVKM. This CDR3 contains 12 residues.

The chain employs TRBV19 and TRBJ2-5; TRBD2 aligns across 7 bases. With 3 bases clipped from V and 2 bases from J, the junction kept 3 bases outside the gene matches. The germline CDR1 and CDR2 sequences are LNHDA and SQIVND (reference sequence). There are 14 residues in the CDR3. The CDR3 loop is CASSIRRGQETQYF. The CDR3 nucleotides read TGTGCCAGTAGTATTAGGCGGGGGCAAGAGACCCAGTACTTC.

This clone was observed a single time. The gene calls are TRBV7-2 and TRBJ2-1; 9 nucleotides agree with TRBD1. The CDR3 is 15 residues long. The V and J ends lost 1 base and 2 bases, in that order; junction bases with no gene match: 0. Looked up from germline, CDR1 is SGHTA and CDR2 is FQGNSA. The CDR3 here is CASSLGQGAYNEQFF. CDR3 DNA sequence: TGTGCCAGCAGCTTAGGACAGGGGGCCTACAATGAGCAGTTCTTC.